What follows are 21 T cell receptor beta chains derived from one specimen sequenced in a study of cytomegalovirus exposure and HLA in healthy donors listed by TCRdb under 2017. Libraries were constructed by the immunoSEQ multiplex PCR assay. For the multiplex PCR, a mixture combining 60 forward primers for TCR Vbeta segments and 13 reverse primers for TCR Jbeta segments was used. Sourced from immuneACCESS, this table was stored by TCRdb with only in-frame sequences that have V and J called. A share of the clones is absent; for the studies checked, an unresolved V gene accounts for under half, and the remainder has no known explanation. The sample profile shows about 160,000 clones; 80% to 85% of them were found once. The top ten hold roughly 1.5% of the sample. Sequencing was carried out using PBMCs. Source of these receptors: a woman aged 18-35 years in good health and CMV-seronegative.

This clone has a single count. This chain connects TRBV5-1 to TRBJ1-4; 11 bases align to TRBD1. This CDR3 region has 16 residues. Germline CDR1 reads SGHRS; CDR2 reads YFSETQ. J was trimmed by 2 bases and V by 4 bases; bases with no gene match: 4. CDR3 DNA: TGCGCCAGCAGCAACGGGACAGGGGGTACTAATGAAAAACTGTTTTTT. Translating gives CASSNGTGGTNEKLFF.

The chain links TRBV9 to TRBJ2-1; TRBD2 matches 10 bases. This CDR3 contains 13 residues. Losses at the gene ends were 3 bases for V and 13 bases for J; bases not matched to a gene: 7. CDR1 SGDLS and CDR2 YYNGEE come from the germline V gene. The CDR3 loop is CASSETSGSLQFF. CDR3 in DNA: TGTGCCAGCAGCGAGACTAGCGGGTCGCTTCAGTTCTTC.

V gene TRBV28 combines with J gene TRBJ1-3; perhaps TRBD1 as D (5 bases). CDR1 is MDHEN and CDR2 is SYDVKM in the germline V gene. CDR3 size: 14 residues. V was clipped by 7 bases and J by 0 bases, with 10 bases between them. The CDR3 nucleotides read TGTGCCAGCACAACGACAGTCTCTGGAAACACCATATATTTT. It codes for CASTTTVSGNTIYF.

This chain joins TRBV5-1 and TRBJ2-5, with 7 bases identical to TRBD1. Judging by the DNA end, TRBJ2-7 fits better; the J call may be wrong. The CDR3 has 15 amino acids. CDR1 and CDR2 (germline): SGHRS, YFSETQ. The CDR3 sequence: CASSSRQGHTYEQYF. DNA of the CDR3: TGCGCCAGCAGCTCACGACAGGGCCATACCTACGAGCAGTACTTC.

The V call is TRBV19, the J call TRBJ2-7, with a tentative D call TRBD2 (5 bases). CDR1 is LNHDA and CDR2 is SQIVND in the germline V gene (reference sequence). Trimming pared 10 bases from V and 6 bases from J, leaving 25 bases between. The CDR3 runs 15 residues. CDR3 sequence: CATSSPGYGVGEQYF. The CDR3 DNA sequence: TGTGCCACCTCATCTCCGGGGTACGGAGTCGGCGAGCAGTACTTC.

This rearrangement joins TRBV5-1 to TRBJ2-7; the D gene is possibly TRBD1 (6 bases). CDR1 is SGHRS, CDR2 YFSETQ, per germline. V was cut by 2 bases and J by 5 bases, with 14 bases left in between. This CDR3 has 14 residues. The CDR3 coding sequence is TGCGCCAGCAGCTTTGGGGGCATCGGTGACGAGCAGTACTTC. The encoded protein is CASSFGGIGDEQYF.

V and J are TRBV5-1 and TRBJ2-1, with D perhaps matching TRBD1 (5 bases). Trimming cost V 5 bases and J 3 bases, with 12 bases left between them. Germline CDR1 reads SGHRS; CDR2 reads YFSETQ. The CDR3 extends over 14 amino acids. The CDR3, as DNA: TGCGCCAGCAGGACGGGTGACAGCTACAATGAGCAGTTCTTC. Translation gives CASRTGDSYNEQFF.

The chain links TRBV5-1 to TRBJ1-5; D possibly corresponds to TRBD1 (5 bases). V lost 1 base and J 2 bases, leaving 10 bases between the germline ends. Germline CDR1 and CDR2: SGHRS and YFSETQ. The CDR3 runs 15 residues. For the CDR3, the DNA is TGCGCCAGCAGCTTGATGGGGGGTGGCAATCAGCCCCAGCATTTT. Amino acids: CASSLMGGGNQPQHF.

This clone was recorded a few times. The gene calls are TRBV10-1 and TRBJ2-1, with D maybe TRBD1 (5 bases). Trimming removed 6 bases at V and 4 bases at J, with 19 bases between. The CDR3 is 16 amino acids. CDR1 and CDR2 (germline): WNHNN, SYGVQD (reference sequence). The CDR3 sequence: CASSLGGASQYNEQFF. The DNA of the CDR3 is TGCGCCAGCAGCCTCGGTGGGGCCTCGCAATACAATGAGCAGTTCTTC.

The V gene is TRBV6-6, the J gene TRBJ1-1; no clear D gene. Trimming stripped 8 bases from V and 4 bases from J, with 14 bases between. The CDR3 runs to 13 residues. CDR1 and CDR2 (germline): MNHNY, SVGAGI (reference sequence). The CDR3 sequence is CASARDSGTEAFF. CDR3 DNA sequence: TGTGCCAGCGCCCGGGATTCCGGCACTGAAGCTTTCTTT.

The V gene is TRBV11-2, the J gene TRBJ2-4; D is unclear. CDR1 SGHAT and CDR2 FQNNGV come from the germline V gene. V was clipped by 3 bases and J by 0 bases, with 12 bases between them. The CDR3 has 16 amino acids. CDR3 sequence: CASSFGGSQAKNIQYF. The CDR3 nucleotides are TGTGCCAGCAGCTTCGGCGGTTCCCAAGCCAAAAACATTCAGTACTTC.

J is TRBJ2-7 and V is TRBV11-1, with 7 bases identical to TRBD1. J gave up 3 bases and V 0 bases, and 14 bases lay outside the gene matches. CDR3 length: 18 residues. CDR1 is SGHAT and CDR2 is FQDESV in the germline V gene (reference sequence). CDR3 sequence reads: CASSLAPPGGGQNYEQYF. The CDR3 bases are TGTGCCAGCAGCTTAGCACCTCCCGGTGGGGGACAGAACTACGAGCAGTACTTC.

On this clone itself: The germline gene is not matched at one end of the junction; a read error may be the cause. The J gene is TRBJ2-4, the V gene TRBV14; D is possibly TRBD1 (6 bases). The CDR3 is 17 residues long. Germline V gene data show CDR1 as SGHDN and CDR2 as FVKESK. The DNA of the CDR3 is TGTGCCAGCAGCCAAGGGGGGCCGGGTGGAGTCAAAAACAGTCAGTACTTC. Encoded protein: CASSQGGPGGVKNSQYF. Based on the CDR3 plus reference TRBV14 and TRBJ2-4, the full variable domain is EAGVTQFPSHSVIEKGQTVTLRCDPISGHDNLYWYRRVMGKEIKFLLHFVKESKQDESGMPNNRFLAERTGGTYSTLKVQPAELEDSGVYFCASSQGGPGGVKNSQYFGAGTRLSVL.

A few counts support this clone. The rearrangement joins TRBV2 to TRBJ1-2; D ambiguous. Germline V lookup: CDR1 SNHLY, CDR2 FYNNEI. Trimming left V 9 bases short and J 7 bases short, with 18 bases between. The CDR3 runs to 13 residues. Here the CDR3 DNA reads TGTGCCAGGGGTCTCGGGGATGGGCTTGGCTACACCTTC. Translating gives CARGLGDGLGYTF.

This chain links TRBV6-6 with TRBJ1-2; the D gene is possibly TRBD1 (6 bases). CDR1 and CDR2 from the germline V gene are MNHNY and SVGAGI (reference sequence). This CDR3 has 13 amino acids. The V end was cut by 5 bases, the J end by 5 bases, with 12 bases between. The CDR3 sequence: CASSSSDSYGYTF. The CDR3 coding sequence is TGTGCCAGCAGTAGCTCGGACAGTTATGGCTACACCTTC.

V and J are TRBV7-9 and TRBJ1-2; no firm D call. Trimming took 5 bases from V and 7 from J, leaving 17 bases between them. CDR3 length: 14 amino acids. Germline values: CDR1 SEHNR, CDR2 FQNEAQ (reference sequence). CDR3 sequence (DNA): TGTGCCAGCAGCCCTCCCCTAACCCCTAGTGGCTACACCTTC. Translating it yields CASSPPLTPSGYTF.

The chain links TRBV11-1 to TRBJ2-5; 7 bases match TRBD2. CDR1 and CDR2 (germline): SGHAT, FQDESV (reference sequence). The CDR3 totals 14 residues. Trimming cost V 2 bases and J 5 bases; bases outside gene matches: 5. CDR3 nucleotide sequence: TGTGCCAGCAGCTTATGGGAGGGCGGTGAGACCCAGTACTTC. Protein product: CASSLWEGGETQYF.

This clone has a handful of counts. This rearrangement joins TRBV7-2 to TRBJ2-7; tentatively, D is TRBD1 (6 bases). The germline CDR1 and CDR2 sequences are SGHTA and FQGNSA. The CDR3 runs to 15 residues. The germline V and J ends were trimmed by 1 base and 4 bases, with 14 bases remaining between them. In DNA, the CDR3 is TGTGCCAGCAGCTTAGAAACAGGGTCTCCGTACGAGCAGTACTTC. This translates into CASSLETGSPYEQYF.

Here the CDR3 reads CASSEGLAWEQYF. The CDR3 DNA reads TGTGCCAGCAGTGAAGGACTAGCGTGGGAGCAGTACTTC. The chain has TRBV6-1 and TRBJ2-7, with 8 bases aligning to TRBD2. The CDR3 has 13 amino acids. The V gene end was trimmed by 1 base and the J gene end by 7 bases; junction bases not matched to a gene: 3. Germline CDR1 is MNHNS and CDR2 is SASEGT.

The rearrangement joins TRBV4-1 to TRBJ1-2; D is possibly TRBD1 (6 bases). The germline V and J ends were trimmed by 5 bases and 9 bases, with 16 bases remaining between them. Germline V lookup: CDR1 MGHRA, CDR2 YSYEKL. The CDR3 spans 13 residues. For the CDR3, the DNA is TGCGCCAGCAGCTCATACAGGGAATCGAGCTACACCTTC. Its translation: CASSSYRESSYTF.

A word on this clone: The germline gene is not matched at one end of the junction; a read error may be the cause. V usage is TRBV18 and J usage is TRBJ2-6, with a tentative D call TRBD1 (5 bases). The germline CDR1 and CDR2 sequences are KGHSH and LQKENI. CDR3 length: 19 amino acids. CDR3 sequence reads: CASSPPWAGPVSGANGLTF. The CDR3 region has the DNA TGTGCCAGCTCACCACCGTGGGCAGGGCCCGTCTCTGGGGCCAACGGCCTGACTTTC.